Below, 14 T cell receptor beta chains from the same sample are listed, as sequenced in a study of T cells in Graves' hyperthyroidism and ophthalmopathy. TCR beta CDR3 sequences were amplified from RNA transcripts. Researchers ran a first-round RT-PCR on the TCR CDR3 using the HTBI primer set. A single record per CDR3 protein comes from TCRdb applying MiXCR to the multiplex PCR reads. Of under 400,000 distinct CDR3 sequences in the sample, 15% to 19% are singletons; the top ten hold about 27%. The sample consisted of blood. All receptors come from a woman under 30 with Graves' hyperthyroidism that later progressed to Graves' ophthalmopathy.

The V call is TRBV12-5, the J call TRBJ2-2; 12 bases match TRBD2. Losses at the gene ends were 1 base for V and 5 bases for J; bases not matched to a gene: 2. The germline V gene encodes CDR1 LGHNT and CDR2 FRNRAP. CDR3 length: 16 amino acids. The CDR3 nucleotides read TGTGCTAGTGGTTTGGCTGGACTAGCGGGAACCGGGGAGCTGTTTTTT. Its translation: CASGLAGLAGTGELFF.

In its sample, this clonotype was seen a few times. The rearrangement links TRBV5-6 to TRBJ1-2, with 10 positions matching TRBD1. The CDR3 is 14 amino acids. V dropped 4 bases and J dropped 6; count of bases not matched to a gene: 6. The germline gives CDR1 SGHDT, CDR2 YYEEEE. In nucleotides, the CDR3 is TGTGCCAGCAGCGGGGACAGGGGAGCGAATGGCTACACCTTC. It encodes CASSGDRGANGYTF.

The rearrangement uses TRBV19 and TRBJ1-2; D gene uncertain. The CDR3 has 11 residues. V lost 10 bases and J 7 bases, leaving 13 bases between the germline ends. Germline V gives CDR1 LNHDA, CDR2 SQIVND (reference sequence). The CDR3, as DNA: TGTGCCACCTTCTCCGCTAGTGGCTACACCTTC. Its protein product is CATFSASGYTF.

The chain combines TRBV4-2 with TRBJ1-2; D gene uncertain. CDR3 length: 17 residues. Germline values: CDR1 LGHNA, CDR2 YNFKEQ. V was shortened by 0 bases and J by 3 bases, with 17 bases between the two germline ends. CDR3 sequence reads: CASSQEILLGSDYGYTF. The CDR3 DNA reads TGTGCCAGCAGCCAAGAGATATTACTTGGGTCTGACTATGGCTACACCTTC.

This rearrangement joins TRBV5-4 to TRBJ2-3; 10 positions agree with TRBD2. With V trimmed by 0 bases and J by 4 bases, 8 bases remained unmatched. Looked up from germline, CDR1 is SGHNT and CDR2 is YYREEE (reference sequence). The CDR3 consists of 17 residues. As DNA, the CDR3 is TGTGCCAGCAGCTTGGCTCCTAGCGGGAGTGGAGCAGATACGCAGTATTTT. Its protein is CASSLAPSGSGADTQYF.

In its sample, this clonotype was seen a few times. The V and J genes are TRBV9 and TRBJ2-7, with a possible D match to TRBD1 (5 bases). Germline loops: CDR1 SGDLS, CDR2 YYNGEE. The CDR3 has 15 residues. Trimming took 0 bases from V and 2 from J, leaving 12 bases between them. The CDR3 spells CASSVGSQGPYEQYF. The CDR3 nucleotides are TGTGCCAGCAGCGTAGGCTCCCAGGGCCCCTACGAGCAGTACTTC.

This clonotype was observed a few times. The chain employs TRBV19 and TRBJ2-1; 9 nucleotides line up with TRBD1. After removal of 5 bases from V and 3 bases from J, the junction contained 8 bases not matched to a gene. This CDR3 is 16 amino acids long. The germline gives CDR1 LNHDA, CDR2 SQIVND (reference sequence). CDR3 amino acids: CASSYTGTGNYNEQFF. The DNA for the CDR3 is TGTGCCAGTAGTTACACCGGGACAGGGAACTACAATGAGCAGTTCTTC.

This clonotype has ten or more counts. This chain connects TRBV12-3 or TRBV12-4 to TRBJ2-7, with D possibly being TRBD1 (5 bases). The CDR3 length is 14 residues. Trimming pared 5 bases from V and 2 bases from J, leaving 13 bases between. The CDR3 protein is CASSPAGNPYEQYF. In nucleotides, the CDR3 is TGTGCCAGCAGTCCCGCAGGGAATCCCTACGAGCAGTACTTC.

The V gene is TRBV7-3, the J gene TRBJ2-1, with TRBD2 matching 9 bases. The CDR3 sequence is 16 residues long. V shed 5 bases, J shed 6 bases, and the junction held 11 bases outside the gene matches. Germline V gene sequence: CDR1 SGHTA, CDR2 FQGTGA. The CDR3 region has the DNA TGTGCCAGCAGCCCCCTGTGGGTAGCGGGAGTCAATGAGCAGTTCTTC. Translation gives CASSPLWVAGVNEQFF.

In this sample, this clonotype turned up many times. CDR3 amino acids: CASSQDSNQPQHF. CDR3 nucleotide sequence: TGTGCCAGCAGTCAGGACTCCAATCAGCCCCAGCATTTT. The V call is TRBV7-2, the J call TRBJ1-5; D gene uncertain. The germline V gene has CDR1 SGHTA and CDR2 FQGNSA. The CDR3 consists of 13 residues. With 6 bases removed from V and 3 bases from J, the gap between germline ends came to 9 bases. Variable domain in full (rest from reference TRBV7-2 and TRBJ1-5): GAGVSQSPSNKVTEKGKDVELRCDPISGHTALYWYRQSLGQGLEFLIYFQGNSAPDKSGLPSDRFSAERTGGSVSTLTIQRTQQEDSAVYLCASSQDSNQPQHFGDGTRLSIL.

V and J are TRBV28 and TRBJ1-1; TRBD1 agrees at 9 bases. Germline values: CDR1 MDHEN, CDR2 SYDVKM. Losses at the gene ends were 8 bases for V and 5 bases for J; bases not matched to a gene: 15. This CDR3 is built from 16 residues. The CDR3 DNA reads TGTGCCAGCCTTGCAACGTTACCGGGACAGGGTACTGAAGCTTTCTTT. Amino acid sequence: CASLATLPGQGTEAFF.

This clonotype showed up many times. The J gene is TRBJ2-3, the V gene TRBV28; tentatively, D is TRBD1 (6 bases). Per the germline V gene, CDR1 is MDHEN and CDR2 is SYDVKM. Trimming removed 4 bases from V and 2 bases from J, with 28 bases in between. CDR3 length: 20 amino acids. The CDR3 reads CASSSHPDSTQLLNTDTQYF. For the CDR3, the DNA is TGTGCCAGCAGTTCCCATCCGGACAGTACCCAACTATTAAACACAGATACGCAGTATTTT. Filled out from reference TRBV28 and TRBJ2-3, the complete variable domain reads DVKVTQSSRYLVKRTGEKVFLECVQDMDHENMFWYRQDPGLGLRLIYFSYDVKMKEKGDIPEGYSVSREKKERFSLILESASTNQTSMYLCASSSHPDSTQLLNTDTQYFGPGTRLTVL.

The chain uses TRBV9 and TRBJ2-5, with D hard to call. In germline, CDR1 is SGDLS, CDR2 YYNGEE. CDR3 length: 14 amino acids. V was clipped by 0 bases and J by 1 base, with 7 bases between them. The CDR3 sequence is CASSVEGVQETQYF. In DNA form, the CDR3 reads TGTGCCAGCAGCGTAGAGGGCGTCCAAGAGACCCAGTACTTC. Full variable domain (rest looked up from reference TRBV9 and TRBJ2-5): DSGVTQTPKHLITATGQRVTLRCSPRSGDLSVYWYQQSLDQGLQFLIQYYNGEERAKGNILERFSAQQFPDLHSELNLSSLELGDSALYFCASSVEGVQETQYFGPGTRLLVL.

This clonotype was counted many times. The chain joins TRBV20-1 to TRBJ2-7; 9 bases agree with TRBD2. Trimming took 2 bases from V and 2 from J; bases not matched to a gene: 4. The CDR3 runs to 14 residues. Germline V lookup: CDR1 DFQATT, CDR2 SNEGSKA (reference sequence). The CDR3 spells CSARIAGGPYEQYF. The CDR3 DNA follows: TGCAGTGCTAGAATTGCGGGAGGGCCCTACGAGCAGTACTTC.